The 27 T cell receptor beta chains listed next were all sequenced from one sample in a study of T-cell reconstitution after alpha-beta-depleted transplantation in children. For TCRbeta, the library was prepared with unique molecular identifiers. TCRdb analysed the PCR reads with MiXCR anew, one entry per CDR3 protein. The data show roughly 590,000 distinct CDR3 sequences, around 17% seen once. This specimen was PBMCs from the stem cell graft donor, taken from the stem cell graft. The receptor source for this set is a human donor who donated a stem cell graft to a child with acute myeloid leukemia.

The chain carries TRBV20-1 and TRBJ2-5; D is uncertain. The germline gives CDR1 DFQATT, CDR2 SNEGSKA (reference sequence). The V gene lost 4 bases and the J gene lost 2 bases, with 14 bases spanning the gap. This CDR3 has 14 residues. This CDR3 is CSAMYSNTQETQYF. The DNA of the CDR3 is TGCAGTGCTATGTATTCAAATACTCAAGAGACCCAGTACTTC.

The table lists this clonotype with many counts. V gene TRBV11-2 combines with J gene TRBJ2-5, with TRBD2 identical over 10 bases. The trim removed 0 bases at V and 2 bases at J, leaving 6 bases unmatched. The CDR3 runs 17 residues. The germline V gene has CDR1 SGHAT and CDR2 FQNNGV. CDR3 sequence: CASSLDSTSGFQETQYF. CDR3 coding DNA: TGTGCCAGCAGCTTAGACTCGACTAGCGGGTTTCAAGAGACCCAGTACTTC.

V is TRBV6-2 or TRBV6-3 and J is TRBJ2-5, with 9 positions matching TRBD2. CDR1 and CDR2 from the germline V gene are MNHEY and SVGEGT. The CDR3 covers 14 residues. V shed 7 bases and J 2 bases; nucleotides not matched to a gene: 5. CDR3 DNA: TGTGCCAGCACGGAGCGGGGGGAACAAGAGACCCAGTACTTC. Encoded protein: CASTERGEQETQYF.

The J gene is TRBJ2-2, the V gene TRBV6-5, with D possibly matching TRBD2 (7 bases). Trimming pared 1 base from V and 4 bases from J, leaving 10 bases between. The CDR3 covers 15 residues. CDR1 is MNHEY and CDR2 is SVGAGI in the germline V gene. CDR3 protein: CASSYWAGATGELFF. The CDR3 DNA reads as TGTGCCAGCAGTTACTGGGCGGGGGCCACCGGGGAGCTGTTTTTT.

This clonotype was seen more than once but under ten times. The chain has TRBV9 and TRBJ2-7; D is undetermined. Trimming took 2 bases from V and 6 from J, leaving 15 bases between them. Germline-derived CDR1 and CDR2 are SGDLS and YYNGEE. The CDR3 is 14 residues long. This CDR3 is CASSVGPTPLEQYF. For the CDR3, the DNA is TGTGCCAGCAGCGTCGGTCCAACCCCCCTCGAGCAGTACTTC.

This clonotype was seen a few times. The V and J genes are TRBV5-1 and TRBJ2-5; unclear D gene. V dropped 2 bases and J dropped 1 base, with 12 bases sitting between them. CDR3 length equals 15 residues. Germline CDR1 and CDR2: SGHRS and YFSETQ. Here the CDR3 DNA reads TGCGCCAGCAGCTTTGACGACTTGAGCCAAGAGACCCAGTACTTC. Protein product: CASSFDDLSQETQYF.

This clonotype was counted between two and nine times. The chain is built from TRBV4-1 and TRBJ1-1, with TRBD1 identical over 11 bases. V was pared by 4 bases and J by 4 bases, with 8 bases of the junction left unmatched. The CDR3 is made up of 16 amino acids. Germline-derived CDR1 and CDR2 are MGHRA and YSYEKL. The CDR3 coding sequence is TGCGCCAGCAGCCGAGGACAGGGGGCGTTTTCCACTGAAGCTTTCTTT. It translates to CASSRGQGAFSTEAFF.

This clonotype was detected ten times or more. The chain couples TRBV20-1 to TRBJ1-1; tentative D call: TRBD1 (5 bases). Germline loops: CDR1 DFQATT, CDR2 SNEGSKA (reference sequence). V was pared by 3 bases and J by 0 bases, with 17 bases between. CDR3 size: 16 residues. As DNA, the CDR3 is TGCAGTGCTAGCAACCGGGGCAGGCCAATGAACACTGAAGCTTTCTTT. Amino acids: CSASNRGRPMNTEAFF.

This sequence joins TRBV20-1 and TRBJ1-1, with 9 bases aligning to TRBD1. The CDR3 spans 16 residues. Trimming took 5 bases from V and 5 from J; bases not matched to a gene: 15. Germline CDR1 DFQATT, CDR2 SNEGSKA (reference sequence). CDR3 sequence reads: CSALGVAGQGGTEAFF. Written as DNA, the CDR3 is TGCAGTGCTCTGGGGGTGGCGGGACAGGGAGGGACTGAAGCTTTCTTT.

The chain joins TRBV7-2 to TRBJ1-2, with 7 bases matching TRBD1. Germline assignment: CDR1 SGHTA and CDR2 FQGNSA. The CDR3 is 15 residues long. V lost 7 bases, J lost 8 bases, and 16 bases stayed unmatched. CDR3 nucleotide sequence: TGTGCCAGCATACTCCGGGACAGAAATTCGGGAGGCTACACCTTC. It is translated as CASILRDRNSGGYTF.

Ten or more counts support this clonotype. An end of the junction does not agree with germline; a read error may underlie this. This chain links TRBV7-2 with TRBJ2-7, with D uncertain. This CDR3 spans 11 amino acids. Germline V gene data show CDR1 as SGHTA and CDR2 as FQGNSA. The chain's CDR3 is CASGLLYEQYF. The DNA for the CDR3 is TGTGCCAGCGGCTTACTCTACGAGCAGTACTTC.

This clonotype was seen at least ten times. The chain couples TRBV5-1 to TRBJ2-1; TRBD2 matches 7 bases. V shed 5 bases and J 3 bases; nucleotides not matched to a gene: 8. The germline CDR1 and CDR2 sequences are SGHRS and YFSETQ. The CDR3 runs 15 residues. In nucleotides, the CDR3 is TGCGCCAGCAGTCCCGGGGACTACCTCTACAATGAGCAGTTCTTC. Amino acid sequence: CASSPGDYLYNEQFF.

This chain uses TRBV5-1 with TRBJ1-4; D gene ambiguous. CDR3 length: 13 residues. Trimming cost V 4 bases and J 6 bases, with 10 bases left between them. Looked up from germline, CDR1 is SGHRS and CDR2 is YFSETQ. The CDR3: CASSRGRDEKLFF. The CDR3 nucleotides read TGCGCCAGCAGCCGGGGAAGAGATGAAAAACTGTTTTTT. The full variable domain, with the rest looked up from reference TRBV5-1 and TRBJ1-4, is KAGVTQTPRYLIKTRGQQVTLSCSPISGHRSVSWYQQTPGQGLQFLFEYFSETQRNKGNFPGRFSGRQFSNSRSEMNVSTLELGDSALYLCASSRGRDEKLFFGSGTQLSVL.

This clonotype was detected ten times or more. The chain is built from TRBV20-1 and TRBJ1-5; no definite D call. Trimming shortened V by 5 bases and J by 7 bases, and 15 bases separated the two germline ends. This CDR3 comprises 13 residues. Germline V gives CDR1 DFQATT, CDR2 SNEGSKA (reference sequence). This CDR3 reads CSAFPGKGQPQHF. The CDR3 coding sequence is TGCAGTGCTTTCCCCGGGAAAGGACAGCCCCAGCATTTT.

The CDR3 DNA sequence: TGTGCCAGCAGTGAACGGGGGGCGGACAATCAGCCCCAGCATTTT. Translation gives CASSERGADNQPQHF. V is TRBV25-1 and J is TRBJ1-5, with D possibly matching TRBD1 (6 bases). Germline CDR1 reads MGHDK; CDR2 reads SYGVNS. Between the trimmed V and J ends, which lost 2 bases and 3 bases, there was a span of 11 bases. CDR3 length: 15 amino acids.

The chain carries TRBV7-9 and TRBJ1-2, with 7 bases matching TRBD1. Germline CDR1 SEHNR, CDR2 FQNEAQ (reference sequence). J gave up 11 bases and V 4 bases, and 13 bases lay outside the gene matches. This CDR3 comprises 14 residues. Here the CDR3 reads CASSSYRGGGGYTF. The CDR3 DNA reads as TGTGCCAGCAGCTCCTACAGGGGAGGAGGGGGGTACACCTTC.

This clonotype was seen ten or more times. The chain links TRBV12-3 or TRBV12-4 to TRBJ2-7, with D maybe TRBD1 (5 bases). CDR3 length equals 13 residues. The germline V and J ends were trimmed by 2 bases and 2 bases, with 7 bases remaining between them. The CDR3 DNA follows: TGTGCCAGCAGTTTAAGGGGTGCCTACGAGCAGTACGTC. Its translation is CASSLRGAYEQYV.

This clonotype was seen more than once but under ten times. The chain links TRBV9 to TRBJ1-5; no reliable D call. Between the trimmed V and J ends, which lost 2 bases and 3 bases, there was a span of 12 bases. Germline V gene data show CDR1 as SGDLS and CDR2 as YYNGEE. This CDR3 region has 15 residues. In nucleotides, the CDR3 is TGTGCCAGCAGCGTGGGATACGGTAACAATCAGCCCCAGCATTTT. It yields the protein CASSVGYGNNQPQHF.

The gene calls are TRBV12-3 or TRBV12-4 and TRBJ2-2; the D is unclear. V dropped 5 bases and J dropped 1 base, with 8 bases sitting between them. The CDR3 is made up of 14 amino acids. The CDR3 DNA sequence: TGTGCCAGCAGTGATAGCCAGAACACCGGGGAGCTGTTTTTT. It is translated as CASSDSQNTGELFF.

This chain uses TRBV7-2 with TRBJ2-3, with TRBD1 as a possible D gene (6 bases). Germline V gene data show CDR1 as SGHTA and CDR2 as FQGNSA. This CDR3 contains 13 residues. Trimming took 5 bases from V and 4 from J, leaving 10 bases between them. CDR3 nucleotide sequence: TGTGCCAGCAGCGCACAGGGCCCAGATACGCAGTATTTT. Protein: CASSAQGPDTQYF.

The V and J genes are TRBV29-1 and TRBJ2-3; D is perhaps TRBD2 (6 bases). Germline V gene lookup returns CDR1 SQVTM and CDR2 ANQGSEA. The V and J ends lost 8 bases and 0 bases respectively, with 9 bases between them. The CDR3 is 12 amino acids. The CDR3 DNA is TGCAGCCTCGGGGGAAGCACAGATACGCAGTATTTT. As protein: CSLGGSTDTQYF.

A few counts support this clonotype. The chain combines TRBV12-5 with TRBJ2-1; the D gene is possibly TRBD1 (6 bases). Trimming pared 1 base from V and 10 bases from J, leaving 8 bases between. Germline CDR1 is LGHNT and CDR2 is FRNRAP. CDR3 length: 12 amino acids. CDR3 sequence reads: CASGLGTAEQFF. CDR3 bases: TGTGCTAGTGGTTTGGGGACAGCCGAGCAGTTCTTC.

V is TRBV7-2 and J is TRBJ1-4; perhaps TRBD1 as D (5 bases). Trimming stripped 0 bases from V and 7 bases from J, with 15 bases between. Looked up from germline, CDR1 is SGHTA and CDR2 is FQGNSA. The CDR3 totals 16 residues. The chain's CDR3 is CASSLAQGATGEKLFF. CDR3 nucleotides: TGTGCCAGCAGCTTAGCGCAAGGGGCCACTGGTGAAAAACTGTTTTTT.

The sample holds a few counts of this clonotype. J is TRBJ2-4 and V is TRBV7-8, with 11 bases lining up with TRBD2. Germline values: CDR1 SGHVS, CDR2 FQNEAQ. With V trimmed by 7 bases and J by 8 bases, 13 bases remained unmatched. The CDR3 is 16 amino acids. The CDR3 region has the DNA TGTGCCAGCACCACTAGCGGGGGCCCCAGGGTGGACATTCAGTACTTC. It specifies CASTTSGGPRVDIQYF.

The V call is TRBV4-3, the J call TRBJ1-4; the D gene is possibly TRBD1 (5 bases). CDR3 length: 16 amino acids. Germline-derived CDR1 and CDR2 are LGHNA and YSLEER. Deletions cut 3 bases from V and 0 bases from J, with 11 bases between. The DNA for the CDR3 is TGCGCCAGCAGCCAGGGTAGACAGCCAACTAATGAAAAACTGTTTTTT. Translating it yields CASSQGRQPTNEKLFF.

The chain has TRBV2 and TRBJ2-7; D ambiguous. The CDR3 loop spans 14 amino acids. V lost 8 bases, J lost 4 bases, and 18 bases lay in between. Germline V CDR1 and CDR2: SNHLY, FYNNEI. The DNA of the CDR3 is TGTGCCAGCCACCTTGGTAGTGGTGTTTACGAGCAGTACGTC. The encoded protein is CASHLGSGVYEQYV.

This clonotype was observed at least ten times. V and J are TRBV20-1 and TRBJ2-2, with 7 bases fitting TRBD1. With 2 bases clipped from V and 6 bases from J, the junction kept 3 bases outside the gene matches. There are 13 residues in the CDR3. Germline V CDR1 and CDR2: DFQATT, SNEGSKA (reference sequence). In nucleotides, the CDR3 is TGCAGTGCTAGAACCGGGACAGCCGGGGAGCTGTTTTTT. It yields the protein CSARTGTAGELFF.